This is a list of T cell receptor beta chains from one sample in a study of identical twins' blood T cells. TCRdb processed the 5' RACE reads anew with MiXCR; each CDR3 protein has one entry. This table has about 370,000 distinct CDR3 sequences, roughly 30% appearing once. The material sequenced was PBMCs. These receptors all stem from a woman aged 18 to 55 in good health. The CDR3 runs from the conserved cysteine through the conserved F or W. Fields, in order: clone size, V gene, J gene, D gene, CDR3 DNA, CDR3 protein. A D gene is named only where the DNA matches it firmly. Clone size is shown for a subset of rows, as once, few, many or a class of expanded clone.

abundance: NA; v_gene: TRBV20-1; j_gene: TRBJ1-1; d_gene: NA; CDR3nt: TGCAGTGCAAACAACAGGGTCGGCACTGAAGCTTTCTTT; CDR3aa: CSANNRVGTEAFF
abundance: NA; v_gene: TRBV20-1; j_gene: TRBJ1-1; d_gene: NA; CDR3nt: TGCAGTGCGCCGGGACCGTCGAACACTGAAGCTTTCTTT; CDR3aa: CSAPGPSNTEAFF
abundance: few; v_gene: TRBV6-5; j_gene: TRBJ2-2; d_gene: TRBD1; CDR3nt: TGTGCCAGCAGGGAGACAGGGATGTCCACCGGGGAGCTGTTTTTT; CDR3aa: CASRETGMSTGELFF
abundance: NA; v_gene: TRBV29-1; j_gene: TRBJ1-1; d_gene: TRBD1; CDR3nt: TGCAGCGTTGTCCACAGGGGGAGGACTGAAGCTTTCTTT; CDR3aa: CSVVHRGRTEAFF
abundance: few; v_gene: TRBV3-1; j_gene: TRBJ1-2; d_gene: TRBD1; CDR3nt: TGTGCCAGCAGCCAAGGGACAGGGTTTGTCTATGGCTACACCTTC; CDR3aa: CASSQGTGFVYGYTF
abundance: NA; v_gene: TRBV20-1; j_gene: TRBJ1-5; d_gene: NA; CDR3nt: TGCAGTGCTAGCGGCCAAACTAATCAGCCCCAGCATTTT; CDR3aa: CSASGQTNQPQHF
abundance: few; v_gene: TRBV7-9; j_gene: TRBJ1-1; d_gene: NA; CDR3nt: TGTGCCAGCAGCTTCAGAGATGGTGAAGCTTTCTTT; CDR3aa: CASSFRDGEAFF
abundance: NA; v_gene: TRBV29-1; j_gene: TRBJ2-7; d_gene: TRBD1; CDR3nt: TGCAGCGTTGAAGATACAGGGGGTCAGCTCCACGAGCAGTACTTC; CDR3aa: CSVEDTGGQLHEQYF
abundance: few; v_gene: TRBV29-1; j_gene: TRBJ1-4; d_gene: NA; CDR3nt: TGCAGCGCCGAGACGGCGTCTAATGAAAAACTGTTTTTT; CDR3aa: CSAETASNEKLFF
abundance: NA; v_gene: TRBV24-1; j_gene: TRBJ2-1; d_gene: NA; CDR3nt: TGTGCCACCAGTGATTTACGGGGATGTCACAATGAGCAGTTCTTC; CDR3aa: CATSDLRGCHNEQFF
abundance: few; v_gene: TRBV21-1; j_gene: TRBJ2-2; d_gene: NA; CDR3nt: TGTGCCAGCAGCAGTCGCGGGGGGCAGAACACCGGGGAGCTGTTTTTT; CDR3aa: CASSSRGGQNTGELFF
abundance: NA; v_gene: TRBV15; j_gene: TRBJ2-1; d_gene: NA; CDR3nt: TGTGCCACGGATATGGGGGCCGCCTACAATGAGCAGTTCTTC; CDR3aa: CATDMGAAYNEQFF
abundance: NA; v_gene: TRBV29-1; j_gene: TRBJ1-2; d_gene: NA; CDR3nt: TGCAGCCCCGACGGGGGTGACTATGGCTACACCTTC; CDR3aa: CSPDGGDYGYTF
abundance: few; v_gene: TRBV27; j_gene: TRBJ1-4; d_gene: NA; CDR3nt: TGTGCCAGCAGTTTACGGAGGCCCCCTGAAAAACTGTTTTTT; CDR3aa: CASSLRRPPEKLFF
abundance: few; v_gene: TRBV20-1; j_gene: TRBJ2-7; d_gene: NA; CDR3nt: TGCAGTGCTAGAAAAGGGGGGGCGTACGAGCAGTACTTC; CDR3aa: CSARKGGAYEQYF
abundance: NA; v_gene: TRBV12-3/TRBV12-4; j_gene: TRBJ2-7; d_gene: TRBD1; CDR3nt: TGTGCCAGCAGTTCTAATCGGGACAGCTACGAGCAGTACTTC; CDR3aa: CASSSNRDSYEQYF
abundance: NA; v_gene: TRBV20-1; j_gene: TRBJ2-2; d_gene: TRBD1; CDR3nt: TGCAGTGCTAGAGACGCAGGGGGAACCGAGGAGCTGTTTTTT; CDR3aa: CSARDAGGTEELFF
abundance: few; v_gene: TRBV6-1; j_gene: TRBJ1-3; d_gene: NA; CDR3nt: TGTGCCAGCAGTTACCCGGAAGGCACCATATATTTT; CDR3aa: CASSYPEGTIYF
abundance: few; v_gene: TRBV20-1; j_gene: TRBJ1-1; d_gene: NA; CDR3nt: TGCAGTGCTAGAAAGGGTGGCACTGAAGCTTTCTTT; CDR3aa: CSARKGGTEAFF